One and the same sample provided the 24 T cell receptor beta chains below, sequenced in a study of T-cell reconstitution after alpha-beta-depleted transplantation in children. Preparation of the TCRbeta library involved a method that used unique molecular identifiers. TCRdb passed the PCR reads through MiXCR, listing each CDR3 protein once. This table holds approximately 640,000 distinct CDR3 sequences, roughly 15% found once. Material: PBMCs from the stem cell graft donor, obtained from the stem cell graft. These receptor sequences come from a human donor who donated a stem cell graft to a child with acute myeloid leukemia.

This clonotype has a count of ten or more. V gene TRBV20-1 combines with J gene TRBJ2-5; maybe TRBD2 (6 bases). The CDR3 extends over 12 amino acids. CDR1 and CDR2 (germline): DFQATT, SNEGSKA (reference sequence). Trimming removed 3 bases at V and 5 bases at J, with 10 bases between. In DNA, the CDR3 is TGCAGTGCTAGTGCGGGGTACGAGACCCAGTACTTC. Amino acid sequence: CSASAGYETQYF.

The chain employs TRBV12-3 or TRBV12-4 and TRBJ2-7; D is ambiguous. V was cut by 7 bases and J by 5 bases, with 15 bases left in between. The CDR3 runs 13 residues. Written as DNA, the CDR3 is TGTGCCAGCACTAAAACGCTTCGGGACGAGCAGTACTTC. Its protein is CASTKTLRDEQYF.

There are a few counts of this clonotype. The CDR3 coding sequence is TGCAGCGTTGGCCACCGGGACAGGGATGAAAAACTGTTTTTT. It is translated as CSVGHRDRDEKLFF. The chain recombines TRBV29-1 with TRBJ1-4; TRBD1 agrees at 9 bases. Germline V gene lookup returns CDR1 SQVTM and CDR2 ANQGSEA. Trimming at V came to 4 bases and at J to 6 bases, leaving 6 bases not matched to a gene. This CDR3 region has 14 residues.

This clonotype was counted ten times or more. The chain is built from TRBV20-1 and TRBJ1-3, with a possible D match to TRBD1 (5 bases). Germline lookup yields CDR1 DFQATT and CDR2 SNEGSKA (reference sequence). CDR3 length equals 15 residues. With 3 bases removed from V and 0 bases from J, the gap between germline ends came to 12 bases. CDR3: CSASPGTSSGNTIYF. CDR3 bases: TGCAGTGCTAGCCCTGGGACCAGCTCTGGAAACACCATATATTTT.

This clonotype was seen at least ten times. The chain has TRBV29-1 and TRBJ2-4; tentatively, D is TRBD1 (6 bases). Trimming removed 3 bases from V and 9 bases from J, with 15 bases in between. There are 13 residues in the CDR3. Germline V gene sequence: CDR1 SQVTM, CDR2 ANQGSEA. CDR3 DNA: TGCAGCGTTGACCTCAGGGGTTTGGGCATTCAGTACTTC. This sequence encodes CSVDLRGLGIQYF.

The V call is TRBV28, the J call TRBJ2-3, with D hard to call. Germline CDR1 reads MDHEN; CDR2 reads SYDVKM. The V gene lost 5 bases and the J gene lost 0 bases, with 9 bases spanning the gap. This CDR3 comprises 14 residues. The DNA for the CDR3 is TGTGCCAGCAGTCCTCGATTGAGCACAGATACGCAGTATTTT. Protein product: CASSPRLSTDTQYF.

Many counts were recorded for this clonotype. This sequence joins TRBV12-3 or TRBV12-4 and TRBJ2-5; D could derive from TRBD1 or TRBD2 (5 bases each). V shed 8 bases and J shed 2 bases, with 15 bases lying between them. The CDR3 runs 14 residues. The CDR3 spells CASSTIEGQETQYF. The CDR3 bases are TGTGCCAGCTCGACGATAGAGGGGCAAGAGACCCAGTACTTC.

This sequence joins TRBV7-6 and TRBJ2-5, with D unresolved. The V gene's germline CDR1 is SGHVS and CDR2 FNYEAQ. V was shortened by 6 bases and J by 1 base, with 12 bases between the two germline ends. The CDR3 extends over 14 amino acids. CDR3 loop: CASSFFESQETQYF. The CDR3 DNA follows: TGTGCCAGCAGTTTTTTTGAGTCCCAAGAGACCCAGTACTTC.

J is TRBJ2-7 and V is TRBV7-9; tentatively, D is TRBD1 (6 bases). Looked up from germline, CDR1 is SEHNR and CDR2 is FQNEAQ (reference sequence). The CDR3 spans 12 residues. The germline V and J ends were trimmed by 2 bases and 6 bases, with 8 bases remaining between them. CDR3 sequence reads: CASSLTGTEQYF. CDR3 nucleotide sequence: TGTGCCAGCAGCTTAACAGGGACCGAGCAGTACTTC.

This clonotype was observed a handful of times. This chain connects TRBV7-2 to TRBJ1-6, with D perhaps TRBD1 (6 bases). This CDR3 comprises 15 residues. Germline CDR1 SGHTA, CDR2 FQGNSA. Trimming pared 2 bases from V and 4 bases from J, leaving 9 bases between. CDR3 nucleotides: TGTGCCAGCAGCTTACAGGGGTATTATAATTCACCCCTCCACTTT. Translation: CASSLQGYYNSPLHF.

This clonotype was detected many times. V and J are TRBV29-1 and TRBJ2-2; 8 nucleotides align to TRBD2. The CDR3 length is 15 residues. The V gene end was trimmed by 7 bases and the J gene end by 4 bases; junction bases not matched to a gene: 11. Germline V gives CDR1 SQVTM, CDR2 ANQGSEA. In DNA, the CDR3 is TGCAGCGCCCTCGGAGCGGGGGTGGGCACCGGGGAGCTGTTTTTT. The encoded protein is CSALGAGVGTGELFF.

This clonotype has at least ten counts. V usage is TRBV20-1 and J usage is TRBJ2-7; 7 nucleotides agree with TRBD1. The V gene's germline CDR1 is DFQATT and CDR2 SNEGSKA (reference sequence). This CDR3 spans 14 amino acids. Germline trimming cut 5 bases from V and 0 bases from J; bases unmatched to any gene: 7. This chain's CDR3 is CSASRQGISYEQYF. Here the CDR3 DNA reads TGCAGTGCTTCTCGACAGGGAATCTCCTACGAGCAGTACTTC.

The chain is built from TRBV20-1 and TRBJ2-3, with 9 bases that match TRBD2. The CDR3 loop spans 16 amino acids. Germline V gives CDR1 DFQATT, CDR2 SNEGSKA (reference sequence). Trimming cost V 3 bases and J 0 bases; bases outside gene matches: 7. CDR3 DNA sequence: TGCAGTGCTAGGTTCCTAGCGGGGCCTAGCACAGATACGCAGTATTTT. It yields the protein CSARFLAGPSTDTQYF.

This clonotype was seen more than once but under ten times. This sequence joins TRBV29-1 and TRBJ2-1; 13 bases are shared with TRBD2. CDR1 is SQVTM and CDR2 is ANQGSEA in the germline V gene. This CDR3 is built from 15 residues. After removal of 4 bases from V and 7 bases from J, the junction contained 7 bases not matched to a gene. The CDR3, as DNA: TGCAGCGTTGCGGGACTAGCGGGGAGGAGTAATGAGCAGTTCTTC. It codes for CSVAGLAGRSNEQFF.

This clonotype has a count of ten or more. The CDR3 loop is CASSGGALNTEAFF. For the CDR3, the DNA is TGTGCCAGCAGCGGGGGGGCTTTGAACACTGAAGCTTTCTTT. The rearrangement joins TRBV13 to TRBJ1-1; D might be TRBD1 (6 bases). V was clipped by 5 bases and J by 0 bases, with 10 bases between them. CDR1 PRHDT and CDR2 FYEKMQ come from the germline V gene (reference sequence). The CDR3 contains 14 residues.

A remark on this clonotype: The CDR3 end shows no conserved phenylalanine or tryptophan, and so a read error is likely. The CDR3 region has the DNA TGCAGTGCTAACCCAGGGACTAGCGGGACAGATACGCAGTATTTA. This translates into CSANPGTSGTDTQYL. The V call is TRBV20-1, the J call TRBJ2-3, with 12 bases aligning to TRBD2. The length of the CDR3 is 15 residues. CDR1 is DFQATT and CDR2 is SNEGSKA in the germline V gene (reference sequence). The trim removed 4 bases at V and 3 bases at J, leaving 5 bases unmatched.

This clonotype has a handful of counts. The chain is built from TRBV25-1 and TRBJ2-1, with 14 nucleotides matching TRBD2. Germline CDR1 MGHDK, CDR2 SYGVNS. The V gene end was trimmed by 1 base and the J gene end by 8 bases; junction bases not matched to a gene: 1. The CDR3 has 15 amino acids. The CDR3 reads CASSELTSGRDEQFF. CDR3 coding DNA: TGTGCCAGCAGTGAATTGACTAGCGGGAGGGATGAGCAGTTCTTC. Complete variable domain (other parts from reference TRBV25-1 and TRBJ2-1): EADIYQTPRYLVIGTGKKITLECSQTMGHDKMYWYQQDPGMELHLIHYSYGVNSTEKGDLSSESTVSRIRTEHFPLTLESARPSHTSQYLCASSELTSGRDEQFFGPGTRLTVL.

There are many counts of this clonotype. The J gene is TRBJ2-1, the V gene TRBV20-1; TRBD2 agrees at 7 bases. J lost 5 bases, V lost 0 bases, and 7 bases had no gene match. Germline V lookup: CDR1 DFQATT, CDR2 SNEGSKA (reference sequence). The CDR3 has 15 residues. The CDR3 loop reads CSARDGSGGNNEQFF. In DNA, the CDR3 is TGCAGTGCTAGAGATGGGTCGGGGGGAAACAATGAGCAGTTCTTC.

This clonotype showed up just a few times. This chain links TRBV12-3 or TRBV12-4 with TRBJ1-2; D perhaps matches TRBD1 (5 bases). V gave up 3 bases and J gave up 7 bases, with 15 bases separating them. The CDR3 has 14 residues. The CDR3 coding sequence is TGTGCCAGCAGTTTCGGGCTGGGAGGGGTTGGCTACACCTTC. Translating it yields CASSFGLGGVGYTF.

With respect to this clonotype: Just one base apart from a much larger clone, this may be a read error. The chain recombines TRBV29-1 with TRBJ2-1; D is unclear. This CDR3 has 14 amino acids. From germline, CDR1 is SQVTM and CDR2 ANQGSEA. The germline V and J ends were trimmed by 2 bases and 7 bases, with 15 bases remaining between them. This CDR3 reads CSVEPVYAVNEQFF. In DNA form, the CDR3 reads TGCAGCGTTGAACCCGTTTACGCGGTTAATGAGCAGTTCTTC.

Details on this clonotype: A much larger clone lies a single base off, so this may be a read error. This chain connects TRBV7-9 to TRBJ2-1; D is ambiguous. The CDR3 extends over 16 amino acids. Germline V gene data show CDR1 as SEHNR and CDR2 as FQNEAQ (reference sequence). The V end was cut by 8 bases, the J end by 0 bases, with 17 bases between. Here the CDR3 DNA reads TGTGCCAGCGGCCCAACCGATCCTAGCTCCTACAATGAGCAGTTCTTC. Translating gives CASGPTDPSSYNEQFF.

This clonotype was counted at least ten times. This chain uses TRBV12-3 or TRBV12-4 with TRBJ2-1; TRBD1 agrees at 7 bases. The CDR3 is 13 residues long. Losses at the gene ends were 8 bases for V and 9 bases for J; bases not matched to a gene: 10. CDR3 residues: CASSPTGMGEQFF. CDR3 in DNA: TGTGCCAGCTCCCCGACAGGGATGGGTGAGCAGTTCTTC.

The J gene is TRBJ1-2, the V gene TRBV15, with 7 bases identical to TRBD1. This CDR3 comprises 15 residues. The germline CDR1 and CDR2 sequences are LNHNV and YYDKDF (reference sequence). Unmatched junction bases numbered 14, after V lost 5 bases and J lost 8 bases. The CDR3 here is CATSGRTGDQGGYTF. The CDR3, as DNA: TGTGCCACCAGCGGACGAACAGGGGATCAGGGGGGCTACACCTTC.

This chain connects TRBV5-1 to TRBJ1-2; D is undetermined. Per the germline V gene, CDR1 is SGHRS and CDR2 is YFSETQ. This CDR3 spans 13 amino acids. The V end was cut by 0 bases, the J end by 7 bases, with 10 bases between. This CDR3 is CASSLGQAGGYTF. The CDR3 DNA is TGCGCCAGCAGCTTGGGTCAGGCTGGTGGCTACACCTTC.